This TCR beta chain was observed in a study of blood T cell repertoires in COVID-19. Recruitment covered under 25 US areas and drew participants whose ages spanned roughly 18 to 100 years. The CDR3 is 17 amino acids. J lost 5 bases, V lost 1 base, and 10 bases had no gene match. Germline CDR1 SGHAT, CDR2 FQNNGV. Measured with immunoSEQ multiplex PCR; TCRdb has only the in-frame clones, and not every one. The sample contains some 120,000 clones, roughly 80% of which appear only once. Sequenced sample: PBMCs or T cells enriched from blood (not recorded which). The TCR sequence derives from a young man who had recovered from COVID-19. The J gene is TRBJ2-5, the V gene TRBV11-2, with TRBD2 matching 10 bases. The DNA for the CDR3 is TGTGCCAGCAGCTTAGGTGTTAGCGGGAGGATAGAGGAGACCCAGTACTTC. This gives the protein CASSLGVSGRIEETQYF.